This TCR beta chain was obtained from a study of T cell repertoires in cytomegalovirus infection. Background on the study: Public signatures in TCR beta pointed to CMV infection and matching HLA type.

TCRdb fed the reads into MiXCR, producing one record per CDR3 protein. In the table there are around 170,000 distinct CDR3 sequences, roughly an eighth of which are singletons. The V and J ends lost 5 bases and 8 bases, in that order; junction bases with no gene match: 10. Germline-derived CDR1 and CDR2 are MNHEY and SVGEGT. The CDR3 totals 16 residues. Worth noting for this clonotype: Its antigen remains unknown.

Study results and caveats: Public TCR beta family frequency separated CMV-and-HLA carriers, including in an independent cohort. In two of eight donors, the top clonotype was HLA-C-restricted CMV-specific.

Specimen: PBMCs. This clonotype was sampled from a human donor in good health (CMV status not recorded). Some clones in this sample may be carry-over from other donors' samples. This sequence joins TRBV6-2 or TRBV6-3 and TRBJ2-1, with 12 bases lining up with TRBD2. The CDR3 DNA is TGTGCCAGCAGTAGATGGACTAGCGGGAAGGGGGATGAGCAGTTCTTC. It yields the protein CASSRWTSGKGDEQFF.